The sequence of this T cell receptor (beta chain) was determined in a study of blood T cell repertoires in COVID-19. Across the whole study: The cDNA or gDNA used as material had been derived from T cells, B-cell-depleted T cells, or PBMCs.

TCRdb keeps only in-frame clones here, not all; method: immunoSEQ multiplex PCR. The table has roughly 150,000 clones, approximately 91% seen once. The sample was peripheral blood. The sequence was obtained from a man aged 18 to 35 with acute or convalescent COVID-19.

CDR3 nucleotide sequence: TGTGCCAGCAGTTCTCGAACTAGCGGACTAGCGGATACGCAGTATTTT. It codes for CASSSRTSGLADTQYF. The rearrangement joins TRBV6-2 or TRBV6-3 to TRBJ2-3; 9 bases are a match to TRBD2. The CDR3 runs to 16 residues. V shed 4 bases and J 6 bases; nucleotides not matched to a gene: 11. CDR1 MNHEY and CDR2 SVGEGT come from the germline V gene.